This TCR beta chain was captured in a study of blood T cell repertoires in COVID-19. Across the whole study: From T cells, B-cell-depleted T cells, or PBMCs came the material, which was cDNA or gDNA.

Profiling relied on immunoSEQ multiplex PCR, and the TCRdb table lists in-frame clones only, not all of them. The sample consists of 140,000 or so clones, around four fifths of them appearing once. This CDR3 has 19 amino acids. The germline V gene encodes CDR1 MGHRA and CDR2 YSYEKL. V lost 3 bases, J lost 4 bases, and 26 bases lay in between. This clone has a handful of counts. Either two negative PCRs, clearance, or symptom resolution qualified Cohort 3 donors as recovered. This sequence originates from a woman aged 35 to 49 who had recovered from COVID-19. What was sequenced was PBMCs or T cells enriched from blood (not recorded which). This rearrangement joins TRBV4-1 to TRBJ2-3; a possible D gene is TRBD1 (9 bases). CDR3 sequence reads: CASSHGQGNLGRAADTQYF. CDR3 in DNA: TGCGCCAGCAGCCACGGACAGGGGAATCTCGGGAGGGCCGCAGATACGCAGTATTTT.